This T cell receptor beta chain was captured in a study of type 1 regulatory T cells. Study information: This in vitro CD4 product, T-allo10, is enriched for Tr1 cells and alloantigen-specific.

One entry per CDR3 protein, called by TCRdb with MiXCR from the reads. The sample lists about 97,000 distinct CDR3 sequences; about a third were seen once. The CDR3 runs to 16 residues. The ends lost 4 bases at V and 0 bases at J; junction bases unmatched: 3. Germline V gives CDR1 SGHNT, CDR2 YYREEE (reference sequence). The chain has TRBV5-4 and TRBJ2-3, with 12 bases matching TRBD2. The clonotype originates from a human donor in good health. The sequenced sample consisted of CD4+ T cells, either the whole sample or a sorted fraction (not recorded which). The CDR3 DNA follows: TGTGCCAGCAGCCCTACTAGCGGGAGGAGCACAGATACGCAGTATTTT. The encoded protein is CASSPTSGRSTDTQYF.